The 23 T cell receptor beta chains below were found in one sample sequenced in a study of T cell repertoires in cytomegalovirus infection. TCRdb ran MiXCR on the reads and lists one entry per CDR3 protein. Altogether hundreds of thousands of distinct CDR3 sequences are present, about 23% being singletons, with the ten largest covering approximately 18%. Sequences were obtained from CD8+ T cells from PBMCs. The receptors were sampled from a human donor in good health (CMV status not recorded). Some clones in this sample may be carry-over from other donors' samples.

This rearrangement joins TRBV12-3 or TRBV12-4 to TRBJ2-1; TRBD2 is a possible D gene (6 bases). The CDR3 sequence is 18 residues long. The V end was cut by 2 bases, the J end by 0 bases, with 17 bases between. CDR3: CASSLSGGARSSYNEQFF. CDR3 bases: TGTGCCAGCAGTTTATCCGGCGGGGCCCGAAGCTCCTACAATGAGCAGTTCTTC.

With regard to this clonotype: One end of the junction is discordant with germline, which a read error may explain. The rearrangement uses TRBV12-3 or TRBV12-4 and TRBJ1-1, with a tentative D call TRBD1 (6 bases). The CDR3 has 11 amino acids. In DNA, the CDR3 is TGTACCAGCAGTTTAGGGACAGAAGCTTTCTTT. The encoded protein is CTSSLGTEAFF.

V is TRBV5-6 and J is TRBJ1-6; TRBD1 agrees at 8 bases. V gave up 4 bases and J gave up 4 bases; unmatched junction bases: 7. Germline V lookup: CDR1 SGHDT, CDR2 YYEEEE. The CDR3 totals 16 residues. The CDR3 is CASSLKTGVYNSPLHF. DNA for the CDR3: TGTGCCAGCAGCCTAAAGACAGGGGTATATAATTCACCCCTCCACTTT.

This clonotype was found once. The J gene is TRBJ2-7, the V gene TRBV28; D is perhaps TRBD1 (5 bases). Germline V lookup: CDR1 MDHEN, CDR2 SYDVKM. The CDR3 consists of 13 residues. The V gene lost 1 base and the J gene lost 6 bases, with 10 bases spanning the gap. CDR3 sequence (DNA): TGTGCCAGCAGTTTATTTTTCAGGGTCGAGCAGTACTTC. Residues: CASSLFFRVEQYF. The full variable domain, its missing parts supplied by reference TRBV28 and TRBJ2-7, is DVKVTQSSRYLVKRTGEKVFLECVQDMDHENMFWYRQDPGLGLRLIYFSYDVKMKEKGDIPEGYSVSREKKERFSLILESASTNQTSMYLCASSLFFRVEQYFGPGTRLTVT.

The J gene is TRBJ2-6, the V gene TRBV12-3 or TRBV12-4, with D unclear. The CDR3 is made up of 14 amino acids. With 7 bases removed from V and 0 bases from J, the gap between germline ends came to 7 bases. The CDR3 protein is CASTAGSGANVLTF. CDR3 bases: TGTGCCAGCACGGCCGGCTCTGGGGCCAACGTCCTGACTTTC.

This clonotype was seen a few times. The V and J genes are TRBV12-5 and TRBJ1-6; possible D gene TRBD1, 5 bases. Germline CDR1 reads LGHNT; CDR2 reads FRNRAP. The V gene lost 0 bases and the J gene lost 10 bases, with 10 bases spanning the gap. CDR3 length: 14 residues. CDR3 amino acids: CASGLVLGGSPLHF. For the CDR3, the DNA is TGTGCTAGTGGTTTGGTACTCGGGGGATCACCCCTCCACTTT.

This clonotype was observed a few times. This sequence joins TRBV15 and TRBJ2-5; D uncertain. V gave up 0 bases and J gave up 2 bases, with 10 bases separating them. Looked up from germline, CDR1 is LNHNV and CDR2 is YYDKDF (reference sequence). This CDR3 comprises 15 residues. Here the CDR3 DNA reads TGTGCCACCAGCAGAGATTGGGCTTCTCAAGAGACCCAGTACTTC. Translation: CATSRDWASQETQYF. The variable domain in full, with the rest retrieved from reference TRBV15 and TRBJ2-5, is DAMVIQNPRYQVTQFGKPVTLSCSQTLNHNVMYWYQQKSSQAPKLLFHYYDKDFNNEADTPDNFQSRRPNTSFCFLDIRSPGLGDTAMYLCATSRDWASQETQYFGPGTRLLVL.

The chain joins TRBV28 to TRBJ1-5, with a possible D match to TRBD1 (6 bases). This CDR3 contains 14 residues. CDR1 MDHEN and CDR2 SYDVKM come from the germline V gene. The V end lost 7 bases, the J end lost 6 bases, and 16 bases lay between the germline ends. The CDR3 DNA sequence: TGTGCCAGCATTTCATTAGGGGGAAGTCAGCCCCAGCATTTT. Its protein is CASISLGGSQPQHF.

This clonotype has only a few counts. The rearrangement uses TRBV4-2 and TRBJ2-7; 11 bases map to TRBD2. Germline loops: CDR1 LGHNA, CDR2 YNFKEQ. V lost 2 bases and J lost 0; bases outside the gene matches: 3. The CDR3 is made up of 16 amino acids. CDR3: CASSQTSGGSSYEQYF. In nucleotides, the CDR3 is TGTGCCAGCAGCCAAACTAGCGGGGGTTCCTCCTACGAGCAGTACTTC.

The sample holds a few counts of this clonotype. J is TRBJ2-5 and V is TRBV28; either TRBD1 or TRBD2 may supply D (5 bases each). Germline CDR1 is MDHEN and CDR2 is SYDVKM. CDR3 size: 16 residues. The ends were cut back, 2 bases at V and 2 bases at J, with 15 bases in the middle. In nucleotides, the CDR3 is TGTGCCAGCAGTTTAGTTGAGGGCTGGGGGCAAGAGACCCAGTACTTC. Protein sequence: CASSLVEGWGQETQYF.

V and J are TRBV5-1 and TRBJ2-3; 7 nucleotides agree with TRBD2. The V gene's germline CDR1 is SGHRS and CDR2 YFSETQ. The CDR3 has 15 amino acids. After removal of 4 bases from V and 0 bases from J, the junction contained 5 bases not matched to a gene. CDR3 DNA sequence: TGCGCCAGCAGCCCAGCGGGAACTAGCACAGATACGCAGTATTTT. Translating gives CASSPAGTSTDTQYF.

This clonotype was counted many times. The J gene is TRBJ2-4, the V gene TRBV20-1; D gene ambiguous. The germline CDR1 and CDR2 sequences are DFQATT and SNEGSKA (reference sequence). The V gene lost 3 bases and the J gene lost 0 bases, with 9 bases spanning the gap. CDR3 length equals 14 residues. The CDR3 loop is CSASTSIAKNIQYF. In DNA, the CDR3 is TGCAGTGCTAGCACCAGCATAGCCAAAAACATTCAGTACTTC.

V and J are TRBV2 and TRBJ2-7; D may be TRBD2 (6 bases). V lost 6 bases, J lost 6 bases, and 12 bases lay in between. The CDR3 is 12 residues long. In germline, CDR1 is SNHLY, CDR2 FYNNEI. CDR3 protein: CASREGLREQYF. The CDR3 DNA follows: TGTGCCAGCAGGGAGGGGTTACGCGAGCAGTACTTC.

The CDR3 DNA is TGTGCCAGCACCTCAGGAGCGGGTGACAACAATGAGCAGTTCTTC. Protein product: CASTSGAGDNNEQFF. The rearrangement uses TRBV27 and TRBJ2-1, with a tentative D call TRBD2 (6 bases). The V gene's germline CDR1 is MNHEY and CDR2 SMNVEV (reference sequence). Trimming left V 7 bases short and J 5 bases short, with 18 bases between. The CDR3 is made up of 15 amino acids.

This clonotype was detected ten times or more. The V gene is TRBV7-8, the J gene TRBJ2-1; a weak D match, TRBD2 (5 bases). V lost 1 base and J lost 8, with 18 bases in between. The CDR3 sequence is 16 residues long. The V gene's germline CDR1 is SGHVS and CDR2 FQNEAQ. The CDR3 loop is CASSLEGGLVGDEQFF. The CDR3 nucleotides are TGTGCCAGCAGCTTAGAAGGCGGACTGGTCGGGGATGAGCAGTTCTTC.

This clonotype has just a few counts. DNA of the CDR3: TGTGCCACCAGTGGGGATGGGGGCACTTTCTTT. Encoded protein: CATSGDGGTFF. The rearrangement links TRBV24-1 to TRBJ1-1, with D perhaps matching TRBD1 (6 bases). The CDR3 consists of 11 residues. Germline V gene lookup returns CDR1 KGHDR and CDR2 SFDVKD. V shed 5 bases and J shed 12 bases, with 12 bases lying between them.

This clonotype occurred a few times. V and J are TRBV20-1 and TRBJ2-2; 12 positions agree with TRBD2. The CDR3 spans 21 residues. Germline CDR1 and CDR2: DFQATT and SNEGSKA (reference sequence). With 1 base clipped from V and 1 base from J, the junction kept 16 bases outside the gene matches. CDR3 nucleotide sequence: TGCAGTGCTAGAGGTTCCCAGGGAACTAGCGGGGGGTTCCGGAACACCGGGGAGCTGTTTTTT. It encodes CSARGSQGTSGGFRNTGELFF.

This chain connects TRBV18 to TRBJ2-5, with D possibly being TRBD1 (6 bases). Deletions cut 5 bases from V and 2 bases from J, with 9 bases between. Per the germline V gene, CDR1 is KGHSH and CDR2 is LQKENI. This CDR3 is 13 amino acids long. CDR3 sequence (DNA): TGTGCCAGCTCATCGACAGGACAAGAGACCCAGTACTTC. It codes for CASSSTGQETQYF.

This clonotype was observed at least ten times. V and J are TRBV2 and TRBJ2-7; no firm D call. V was cut by 0 bases and J by 5 bases, with 14 bases left in between. There are 15 residues in the CDR3. The germline V gene has CDR1 SNHLY and CDR2 FYNNEI. The CDR3 coding sequence is TGTGCCAGCAGTGAAGCGCTTATGGGGAACAACGAGCAGTACTTC. This codes for CASSEALMGNNEQYF.

CDR3 region: CATSPICANPANPTPSMNTEAFF. In DNA, the CDR3 is TGTGCCACCAGCCCCATTTGCGCGAACCCAGCGAACCCCACGCCGAGCATGAACACTGAAGCTTTCTTT. The rearrangement uses TRBV24-1 and TRBJ1-1; no clear D. Trimming shortened V by 7 bases and J by 0 bases, and 38 bases separated the two germline ends. The CDR3 has 23 residues. Germline V gene lookup returns CDR1 KGHDR and CDR2 SFDVKD.

This chain joins TRBV19 and TRBJ2-7, with a possible D match to TRBD2 (5 bases). The CDR3 is 15 residues long. Germline CDR1 LNHDA, CDR2 SQIVND (reference sequence). With 2 bases removed from V and 2 bases from J, the gap between germline ends came to 13 bases. The CDR3 reads CASSISSGFTYEQYF. CDR3 bases: TGTGCCAGTAGTATATCATCGGGGTTCACCTACGAGCAGTACTTC.

This clonotype was seen a handful of times. V usage is TRBV20-1 and J usage is TRBJ2-3, with 9 bases fitting TRBD2. The CDR3 runs to 16 residues. Germline CDR1 reads DFQATT; CDR2 reads SNEGSKA (reference sequence). V lost 1 base to trimming and J lost 4 bases; unmatched junction nucleotides: 9. The CDR3 reads CSARGGARGGPDTQYF. CDR3 bases: TGCAGTGCTAGAGGTGGAGCGCGGGGGGGCCCAGATACGCAGTATTTT.

This clonotype was found many times. V gene TRBV7-2 combines with J gene TRBJ2-1; 13 bases align to TRBD2. V was clipped by 7 bases and J by 10 bases; unmatched bases: 7. The germline V gene encodes CDR1 SGHTA and CDR2 FQGNSA. This CDR3 has 14 amino acids. The CDR3 DNA follows: TGTGCCAGCAAGACTAGCGGGGGGCCAGGGGAGCAGTTCTTC. Translation: CASKTSGGPGEQFF.